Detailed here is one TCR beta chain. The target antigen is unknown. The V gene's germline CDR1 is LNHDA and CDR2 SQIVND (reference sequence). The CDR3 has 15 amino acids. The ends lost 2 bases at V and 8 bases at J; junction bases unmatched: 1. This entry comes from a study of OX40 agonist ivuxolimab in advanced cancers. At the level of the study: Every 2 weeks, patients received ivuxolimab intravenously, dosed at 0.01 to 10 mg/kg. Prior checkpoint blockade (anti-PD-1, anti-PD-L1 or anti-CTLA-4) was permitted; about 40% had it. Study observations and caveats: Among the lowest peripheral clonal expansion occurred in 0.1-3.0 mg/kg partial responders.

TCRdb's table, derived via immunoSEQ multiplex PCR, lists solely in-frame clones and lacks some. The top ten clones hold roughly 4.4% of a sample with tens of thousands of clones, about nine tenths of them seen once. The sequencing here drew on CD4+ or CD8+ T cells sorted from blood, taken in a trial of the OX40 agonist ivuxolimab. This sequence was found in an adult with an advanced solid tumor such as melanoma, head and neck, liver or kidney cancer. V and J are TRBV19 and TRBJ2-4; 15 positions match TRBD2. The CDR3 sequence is CASSIRTSGRDIQYF. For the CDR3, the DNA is TGTGCCAGTAGTATAAGGACTAGCGGGAGGGACATTCAGTACTTC.